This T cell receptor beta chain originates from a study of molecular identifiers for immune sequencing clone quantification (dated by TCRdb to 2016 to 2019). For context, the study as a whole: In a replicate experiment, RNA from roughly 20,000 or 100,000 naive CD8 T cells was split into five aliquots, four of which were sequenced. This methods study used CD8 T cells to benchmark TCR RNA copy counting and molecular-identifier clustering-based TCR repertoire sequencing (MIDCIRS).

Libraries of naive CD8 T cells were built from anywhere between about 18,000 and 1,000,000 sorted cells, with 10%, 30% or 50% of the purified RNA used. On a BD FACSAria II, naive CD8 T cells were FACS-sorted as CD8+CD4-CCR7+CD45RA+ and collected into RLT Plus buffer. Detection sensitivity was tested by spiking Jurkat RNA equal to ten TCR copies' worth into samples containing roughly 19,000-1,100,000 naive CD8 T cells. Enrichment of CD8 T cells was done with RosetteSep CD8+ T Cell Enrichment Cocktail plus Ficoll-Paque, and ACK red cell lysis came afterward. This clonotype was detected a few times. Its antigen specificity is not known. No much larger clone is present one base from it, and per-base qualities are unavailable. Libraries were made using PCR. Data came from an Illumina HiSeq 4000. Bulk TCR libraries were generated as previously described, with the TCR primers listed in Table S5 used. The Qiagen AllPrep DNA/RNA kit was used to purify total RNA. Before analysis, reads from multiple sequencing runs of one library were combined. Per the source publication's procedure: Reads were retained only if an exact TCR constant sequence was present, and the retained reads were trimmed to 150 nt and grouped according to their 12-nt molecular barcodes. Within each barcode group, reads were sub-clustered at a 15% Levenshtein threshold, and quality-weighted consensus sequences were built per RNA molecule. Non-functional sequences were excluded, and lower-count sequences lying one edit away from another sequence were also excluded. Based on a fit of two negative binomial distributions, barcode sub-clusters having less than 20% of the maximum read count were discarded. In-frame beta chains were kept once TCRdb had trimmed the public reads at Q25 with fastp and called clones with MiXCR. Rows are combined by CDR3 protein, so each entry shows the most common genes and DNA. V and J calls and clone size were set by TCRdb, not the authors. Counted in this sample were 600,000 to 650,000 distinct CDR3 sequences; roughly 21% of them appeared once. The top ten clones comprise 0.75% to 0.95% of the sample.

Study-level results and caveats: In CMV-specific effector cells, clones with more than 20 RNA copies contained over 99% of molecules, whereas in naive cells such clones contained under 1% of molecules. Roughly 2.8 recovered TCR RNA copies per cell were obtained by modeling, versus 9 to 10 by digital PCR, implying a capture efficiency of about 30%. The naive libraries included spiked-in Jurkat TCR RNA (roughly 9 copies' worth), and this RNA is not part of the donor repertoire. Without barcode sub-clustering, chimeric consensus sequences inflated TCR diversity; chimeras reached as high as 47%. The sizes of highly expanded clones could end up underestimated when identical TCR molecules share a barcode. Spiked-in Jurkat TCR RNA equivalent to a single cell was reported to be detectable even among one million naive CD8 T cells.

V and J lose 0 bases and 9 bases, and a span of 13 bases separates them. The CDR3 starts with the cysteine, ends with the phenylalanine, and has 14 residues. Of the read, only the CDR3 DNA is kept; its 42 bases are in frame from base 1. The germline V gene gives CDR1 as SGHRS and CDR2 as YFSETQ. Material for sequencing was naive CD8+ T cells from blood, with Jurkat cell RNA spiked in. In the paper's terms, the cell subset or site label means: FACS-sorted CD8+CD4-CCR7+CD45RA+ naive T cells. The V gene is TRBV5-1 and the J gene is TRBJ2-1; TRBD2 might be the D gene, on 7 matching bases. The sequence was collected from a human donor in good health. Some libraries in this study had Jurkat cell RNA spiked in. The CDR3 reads CASSLDGGLTEQFF. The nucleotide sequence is TGCGCCAGCAGCTTGGACGGGGGGCTTACTGAGCAGTTCTTC.